The 2 T cell receptor beta chains reported below all come from one sample, sequenced in a study of cytomegalovirus exposure and HLA in healthy donors. The PCR used 60 Vbeta and 13 Jbeta primers. The method was immunoSEQ multiplex PCR; TCRdb's version includes in-frame clones alone and lacks a portion of them. This sample has 170,000 or so clones, with roughly 78% found just once. The sample taken for sequencing was PBMCs. These receptors were obtained from a woman aged 50 to 60 in good health and CMV-seropositive.

This clone showed up just a few times. J is TRBJ2-5 and V is TRBV29-1, with D unresolved. CDR1 is SQVTM, CDR2 ANQGSEA, per germline. V lost 6 bases to trimming and J lost 4 bases, with 12 bases between them. The CDR3 runs to 12 residues. The CDR3 reads CSVLRSSETQYF. As DNA, the CDR3 is TGCAGCGTCCTCCGGTCGTCAGAGACCCAGTACTTC.

Concerning this clone: One end of the junction does not line up with germline, which may come from a read error. The chain uses TRBV7-7 and TRBJ2-3; D might be TRBD1 or TRBD2, each matching 7 bases. Germline values: CDR1 SSHAT, CDR2 FNYEAQ (reference sequence). The CDR3 contains 14 residues. The CDR3 DNA reads as TGTGCTAGCAGCAGGGGGGGCAACACAGATACGCAGTATTTT. Its protein is CASSRGGNTDTQYF.